A selection of T cell receptor beta chains follows, all from one sample in a study of blood T cell repertoires in COVID-19. The method was immunoSEQ multiplex PCR; TCRdb's version includes in-frame clones alone and lacks a portion of them. The sample records hundreds of thousands of clones, 88% being singletons. Sequencing was done on a sample of peripheral blood. These TCRs come from a woman between 50 and 59 years old with COVID-19, enrolled during active disease. Each CDR3 is given with its conserved first and last residue. The order of the fields is J gene, V gene, CDR3 protein.

j_call: TRBJ2-1; v_call: TRBV5-4; cdr3_aa: CASSPEQGANEQFF
j_call: TRBJ1-2; v_call: TRBV29-1; cdr3_aa: CSVESGGPIYGYTF
j_call: TRBJ1-2; v_call: TRBV18; cdr3_aa: CASSPAQGYYGYTF
j_call: TRBJ1-1; v_call: TRBV18; cdr3_aa: CASSRLQGANTEAFF
j_call: TRBJ2-7; v_call: TRBV25-1; cdr3_aa: CASSAAGQHYEQYF
j_call: TRBJ2-3; v_call: TRBV10-3; cdr3_aa: CAISDGVNPRGAPRDTQYF
j_call: TRBJ2-2; v_call: TRBV30; cdr3_aa: CAWSAYTGISGELFF
j_call: TRBJ2-6; v_call: TRBV27; cdr3_aa: CASSTSGTGASGANVLTF
j_call: TRBJ1-2; v_call: TRBV30; cdr3_aa: CAWSDRPRGTNYGYTF
j_call: TRBJ2-7; v_call: TRBV5-4; cdr3_aa: CASSKQGGGYEQYF
j_call: TRBJ1-4; v_call: TRBV19; cdr3_aa: CASSPRVVDEKLFF
j_call: TRBJ2-2; v_call: TRBV20-1; cdr3_aa: CSASENGVGTGELFF
j_call: TRBJ1-2; v_call: TRBV9; cdr3_aa: CASSVEPGGYTF
j_call: TRBJ1-2; v_call: TRBV18; cdr3_aa: CASSPRDRGPGYTF
j_call: TRBJ2-7; v_call: TRBV2; cdr3_aa: CASLRDSFYEQYF
j_call: TRBJ2-7; v_call: TRBV5-4; cdr3_aa: CASSLPREGEQYF
j_call: TRBJ2-7; v_call: TRBV10-3; cdr3_aa: CAISEKATHLPEQYF
j_call: TRBJ2-6; v_call: TRBV29-1; cdr3_aa: CSVTTQGTNSGANVLTF
j_call: TRBJ2-4; v_call: TRBV7-8; cdr3_aa: CASSPPGDIQYF
j_call: TRBJ2-3; v_call: TRBV7-3; cdr3_aa: CASSPRLAGGPDTQYF
j_call: TRBJ2-7; v_call: TRBV15; cdr3_aa: CATSSETYEQYF
j_call: TRBJ2-7; v_call: TRBV4-2; cdr3_aa: CASSQPRGRGEQYF
j_call: TRBJ2-2; v_call: TRBV24-1; cdr3_aa: CATRGPGELFF
j_call: TRBJ1-4; v_call: TRBV25-1; cdr3_aa: CASSENRGGEKLFF
j_call: TRBJ1-6; v_call: TRBV19; cdr3_aa: CASSTLGLNSPLHF
j_call: TRBJ2-7; v_call: TRBV30; cdr3_aa: CAWSSTSLGGGLYEQYF
j_call: TRBJ1-1; v_call: TRBV5-6; cdr3_aa: CATAVGVRTEAFF
j_call: TRBJ2-7; v_call: TRBV6-1; cdr3_aa: CASSEERRRECYF
j_call: TRBJ2-7; v_call: TRBV9; cdr3_aa: CASSVALGLAGETYEQYF
j_call: TRBJ1-4; v_call: TRBV18; cdr3_aa: CASSPTGIGDEKLFF
j_call: TRBJ1-5; v_call: TRBV5-1; cdr3_aa: CASSPRGEQPQHF
j_call: TRBJ2-5; v_call: TRBV5-1; cdr3_aa: CASSLEQAGTQYF
j_call: TRBJ1-2; v_call: TRBV7-6; cdr3_aa: CASSLGIGGGDGYTF
j_call: TRBJ1-6; v_call: TRBV18; cdr3_aa: CASSPPGTGVNSPLHF
j_call: TRBJ2-1; v_call: TRBV9; cdr3_aa: CASSSRLAGNNEQFF
j_call: TRBJ2-7; v_call: TRBV7-2; cdr3_aa: CASSLAPPAGEQYF
j_call: TRBJ2-5; v_call: TRBV5-6; cdr3_aa: CASRDRGRDQETQYF
j_call: TRBJ2-1; v_call: TRBV7-6; cdr3_aa: CASSLAGKLNEQFF
j_call: TRBJ1-4; v_call: TRBV19; cdr3_aa: CATGGATATNEKLFF
j_call: TRBJ1-5; v_call: TRBV13; cdr3_aa: CASSLGRENQPQHF
j_call: TRBJ1-1; v_call: TRBV19; cdr3_aa: CASTRTGVTEAFF
j_call: TRBJ1-1; v_call: TRBV10-3; cdr3_aa: CAISDSIGDTEAFF
j_call: TRBJ1-2; v_call: TRBV11-2; cdr3_aa: CASSLHTGEGYGYTF
j_call: TRBJ1-6; v_call: TRBV11-2; cdr3_aa: CASSAWGGSPLHF
j_call: TRBJ1-5; v_call: TRBV27; cdr3_aa: CASSPVQETNQPQHF
j_call: TRBJ1-2; v_call: TRBV7-9; cdr3_aa: CASSDRGTEYGYTF
j_call: TRBJ1-4; v_call: TRBV9; cdr3_aa: CASSVGGQGLGIGKLFF
j_call: TRBJ2-5; v_call: TRBV2; cdr3_aa: CASRASSGGQETQYF
j_call: TRBJ1-2; v_call: TRBV7-2; cdr3_aa: CASSQISGTGGSYTF
j_call: TRBJ1-2; v_call: TRBV5-1; cdr3_aa: CASSPGGGEWNYGYTF
j_call: TRBJ1-1; v_call: TRBV10-3; cdr3_aa: CAIQKGGQGVNTEAFF
j_call: TRBJ2-2; v_call: TRBV12-3/TRBV12-4; cdr3_aa: CASSRPGSGELFF